One sample yielded the 4 T cell receptor beta chains listed below, sequenced in a study of CD8 T cells in ankylosing spondylitis. MiXCR, run by TCRdb on the 5' RACE reads, gives a single entry per CDR3 protein. This table has approximately 110,000 distinct CDR3 sequences, 20% to 30% appearing once. The sequenced sample was synovial fluid, either unsorted or a sorted T cell fraction (not recorded which). Receptors were obtained from a male donor with ankylosing spondylitis.

The rearrangement uses TRBV6-2 or TRBV6-3 and TRBJ2-1, with 11 bases aligning to TRBD2. The CDR3 spans 17 residues. The V gene end was trimmed by 6 bases and the J gene end by 1 base; junction bases not matched to a gene: 8. Germline V CDR1 and CDR2: MNHEY, SVGEGT. The CDR3 DNA is TGTGCCAGCAGCACTAGCGGGAGTAGTAGGTCCTACAATGAGCAGTTCTTC. Its protein is CASSTSGSSRSYNEQFF.

The chain joins TRBV11-1 to TRBJ2-5; 9 bases agree with TRBD2. Germline values: CDR1 SGHAT, CDR2 FQDESV (reference sequence). J lost 5 bases, V lost 5 bases, and 18 bases had no gene match. This CDR3 is 18 amino acids long. This CDR3 is CASSTKGFNSGSRETQYF. DNA of the CDR3: TGTGCCAGCAGCACAAAAGGATTTAATAGCGGGAGTCGGGAGACCCAGTACTTC.

The J gene is TRBJ2-6, the V gene TRBV29-1; no reliable D call. The germline V gene has CDR1 SQVTM and CDR2 ANQGSEA. The CDR3 length is 13 residues. V dropped 5 bases and J dropped 0 bases, with 5 bases sitting between them. The chain's CDR3 is CSVQVSGANVLTF. CDR3 nucleotide sequence: TGCAGCGTTCAGGTCTCTGGGGCCAACGTCCTGACTTTC.

The table lists this clonotype with a few counts. The genes are TRBV6-6 and TRBJ2-5, with D unresolved. Germline V gene lookup returns CDR1 MNHNY and CDR2 SVGAGI (reference sequence). This CDR3 has 13 amino acids. V shed 2 bases and J shed 0 bases, with 4 bases lying between them. The CDR3 spells CASSYRYQETQYF. The CDR3 DNA reads TGTGCCAGCAGTTACCGGTACCAAGAGACCCAGTACTTC.